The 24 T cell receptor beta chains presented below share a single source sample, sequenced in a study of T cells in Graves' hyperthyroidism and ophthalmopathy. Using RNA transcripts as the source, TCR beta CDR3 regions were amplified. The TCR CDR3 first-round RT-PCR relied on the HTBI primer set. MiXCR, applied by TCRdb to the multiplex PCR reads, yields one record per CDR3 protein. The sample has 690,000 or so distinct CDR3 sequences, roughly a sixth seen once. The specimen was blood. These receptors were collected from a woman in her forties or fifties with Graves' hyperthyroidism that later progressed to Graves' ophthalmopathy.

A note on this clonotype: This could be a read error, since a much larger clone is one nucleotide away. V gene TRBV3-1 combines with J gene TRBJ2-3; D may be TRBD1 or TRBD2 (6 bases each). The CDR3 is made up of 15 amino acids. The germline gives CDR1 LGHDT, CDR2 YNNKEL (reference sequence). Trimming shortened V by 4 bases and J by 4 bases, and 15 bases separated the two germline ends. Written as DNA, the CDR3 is TGTGCCAGCAGCCCCCTACAGGGAGGTTCAGATACGCAGTATTTT. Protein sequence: CASSPLQGGSDTQYF.

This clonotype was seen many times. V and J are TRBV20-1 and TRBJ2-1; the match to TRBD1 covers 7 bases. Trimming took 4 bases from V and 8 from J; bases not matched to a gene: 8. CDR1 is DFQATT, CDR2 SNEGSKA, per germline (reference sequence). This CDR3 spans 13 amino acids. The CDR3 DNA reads TGCAGTGCTATACGACATGGACAGGATGAGCAGTTCTTC. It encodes CSAIRHGQDEQFF.

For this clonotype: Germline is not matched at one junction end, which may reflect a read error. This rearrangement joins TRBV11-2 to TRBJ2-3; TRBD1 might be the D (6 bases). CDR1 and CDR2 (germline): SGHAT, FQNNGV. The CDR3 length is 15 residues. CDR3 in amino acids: CASSQENRESDTQYF. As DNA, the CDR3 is TGCGCCAGCAGCCAAGAAAACAGGGAATCAGATACGCAGTATTTT.

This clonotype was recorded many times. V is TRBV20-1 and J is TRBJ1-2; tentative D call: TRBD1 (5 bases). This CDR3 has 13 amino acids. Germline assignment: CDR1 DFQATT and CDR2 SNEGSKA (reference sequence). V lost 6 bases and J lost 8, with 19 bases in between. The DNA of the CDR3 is TGCAGTGCCCCACCGGAGCAGGGTAACGGCTACACCTTC. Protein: CSAPPEQGNGYTF.

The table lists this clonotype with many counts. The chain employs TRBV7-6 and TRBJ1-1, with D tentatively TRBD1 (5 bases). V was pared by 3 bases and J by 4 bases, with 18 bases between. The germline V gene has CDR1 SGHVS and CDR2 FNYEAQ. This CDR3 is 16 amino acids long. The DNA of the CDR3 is TGTGCCAGCAGCTTGTTAAGTTTGGGACTGGCCACTGAAGCTTTCTTT. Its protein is CASSLLSLGLATEAFF.

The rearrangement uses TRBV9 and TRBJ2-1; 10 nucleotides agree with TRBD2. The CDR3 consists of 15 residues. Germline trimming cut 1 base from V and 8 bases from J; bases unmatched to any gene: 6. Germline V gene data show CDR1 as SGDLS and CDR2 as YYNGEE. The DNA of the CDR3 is TGTGCCAGCAGCGTAAGGGCTAGCGGGGGTGATGAGCAGTTCTTC. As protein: CASSVRASGGDEQFF.

The CDR3 DNA reads as TGTGCCAGCAGTTTAATGGGTCGCTCCTACGAGCAGTACTTC. The encoded protein is CASSLMGRSYEQYF. V and J are TRBV27 and TRBJ2-7; D unclear. V was pared by 2 bases and J by 0 bases, with 8 bases between. Germline V gene lookup returns CDR1 MNHEY and CDR2 SMNVEV (reference sequence). The CDR3 contains 14 residues.

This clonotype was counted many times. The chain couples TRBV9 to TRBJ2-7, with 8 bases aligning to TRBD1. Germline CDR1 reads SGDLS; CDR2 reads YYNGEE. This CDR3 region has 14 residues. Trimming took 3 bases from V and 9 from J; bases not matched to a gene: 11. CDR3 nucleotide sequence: TGTGCCAGCAGCGCTCATCTGGGACAGGCGTCGCAGTACTTC. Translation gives CASSAHLGQASQYF.

This CDR3 reads CASSLGTGGVTNEQFF. CDR3 bases: TGCGCCAGCAGCTTGGGGACAGGGGGCGTGACGAATGAGCAGTTCTTC. The chain employs TRBV5-1 and TRBJ2-1, with TRBD1 matching over 11 bases. Trimming cost V 0 bases and J 7 bases; bases outside gene matches: 6. Germline CDR1 and CDR2: SGHRS and YFSETQ. The CDR3 has 16 residues.

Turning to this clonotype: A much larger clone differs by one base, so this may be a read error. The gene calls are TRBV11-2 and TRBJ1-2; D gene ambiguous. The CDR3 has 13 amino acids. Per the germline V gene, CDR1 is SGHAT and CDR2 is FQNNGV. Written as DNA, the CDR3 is TGTGTCAGCAGCCGAAACGTAGCCGGTGGCTACACCTTC. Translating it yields CVSSRNVAGGYTF.

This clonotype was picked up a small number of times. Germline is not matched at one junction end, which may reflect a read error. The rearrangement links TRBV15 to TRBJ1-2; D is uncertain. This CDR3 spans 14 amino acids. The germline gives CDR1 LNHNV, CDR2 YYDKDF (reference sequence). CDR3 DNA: TGTGCCACCGGCAGAGGCGGCGGTGTCTATGGCTACACCTTC. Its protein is CATGRGGGVYGYTF.

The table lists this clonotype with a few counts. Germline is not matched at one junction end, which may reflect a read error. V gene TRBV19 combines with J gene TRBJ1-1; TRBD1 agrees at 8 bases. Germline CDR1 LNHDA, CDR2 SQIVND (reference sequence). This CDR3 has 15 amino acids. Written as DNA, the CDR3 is TGTGCCAGTAGTCCAGACAGGGGAGTGAATACTGAAGCTTTCTTT. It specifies CASSPDRGVNTEAFF. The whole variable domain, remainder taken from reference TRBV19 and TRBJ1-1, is DGGITQSPKYLFRKEGQNVTLSCEQNLNHDAMYWYRQDPGQGLRLIYYSQIVNDFQKGDIAEGYSVSREKKESFPLTVTSAQKNPTAFYLCASSPDRGVNTEAFFGQGTRLTVV.

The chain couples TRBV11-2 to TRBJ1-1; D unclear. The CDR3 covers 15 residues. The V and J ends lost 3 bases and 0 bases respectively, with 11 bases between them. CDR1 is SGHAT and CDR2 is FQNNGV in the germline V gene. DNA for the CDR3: TGTGCCAGCAGCTTGTGGGGATCCCTGAACACTGAAGCTTTCTTT. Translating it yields CASSLWGSLNTEAFF.

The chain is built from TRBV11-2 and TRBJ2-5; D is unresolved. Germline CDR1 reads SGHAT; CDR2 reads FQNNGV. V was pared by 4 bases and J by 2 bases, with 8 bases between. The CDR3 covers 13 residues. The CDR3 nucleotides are TGTGCCAGCAGCTCGACACGGCAAGAGACCCAGTACTTC. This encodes CASSSTRQETQYF. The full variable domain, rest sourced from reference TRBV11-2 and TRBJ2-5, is EAGVAQSPRYKIIEKRQSVAFWCNPISGHATLYWYQQILGQGPKLLIQFQNNGVVDDSQLPKDRFSAERLKGVDSTLKIQPAKLEDSAVYLCASSSTRQETQYFGPGTRLLVL.

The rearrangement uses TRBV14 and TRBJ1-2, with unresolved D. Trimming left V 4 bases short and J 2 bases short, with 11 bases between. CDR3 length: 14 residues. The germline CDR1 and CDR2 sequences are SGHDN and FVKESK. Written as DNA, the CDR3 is TGTGCCAGCAGCCCCACCGTAGGGAACTATGGCTACACCTTC. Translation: CASSPTVGNYGYTF.

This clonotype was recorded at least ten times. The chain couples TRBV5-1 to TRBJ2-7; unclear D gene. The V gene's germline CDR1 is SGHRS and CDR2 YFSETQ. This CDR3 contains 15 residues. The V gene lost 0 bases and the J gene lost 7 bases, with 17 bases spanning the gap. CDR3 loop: CASSLGAGYGSEQYF. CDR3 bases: TGCGCCAGCAGCTTGGGGGCAGGTTACGGTTCGGAGCAGTACTTC.

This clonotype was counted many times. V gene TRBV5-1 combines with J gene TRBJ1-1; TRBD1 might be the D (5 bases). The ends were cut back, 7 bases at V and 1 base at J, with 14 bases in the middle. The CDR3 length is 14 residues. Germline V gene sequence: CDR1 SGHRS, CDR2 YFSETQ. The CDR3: CASRKGTENTEAFF. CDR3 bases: TGCGCCAGCCGGAAGGGGACGGAGAACACTGAAGCTTTCTTT.

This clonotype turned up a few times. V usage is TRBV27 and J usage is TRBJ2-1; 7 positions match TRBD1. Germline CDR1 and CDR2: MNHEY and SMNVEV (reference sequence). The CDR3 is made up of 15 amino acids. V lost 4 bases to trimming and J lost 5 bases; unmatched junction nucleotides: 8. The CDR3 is CASSSPGQNHNEQFF. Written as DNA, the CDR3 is TGTGCCAGCAGTTCACCGGGACAGAACCACAATGAGCAGTTCTTC.

This CDR3 reads CAISEGGSGANVLTF. CDR3 in DNA: TGTGCCATCAGTGAAGGGGGCTCTGGGGCCAACGTCCTGACTTTC. The V call is TRBV10-3, the J call TRBJ2-6; D may be TRBD1 (6 bases). V lost 3 bases and J 0 bases, leaving 6 bases between the germline ends. The CDR3 extends over 15 amino acids. Germline lookup yields CDR1 ENHRY and CDR2 SYGVKD.

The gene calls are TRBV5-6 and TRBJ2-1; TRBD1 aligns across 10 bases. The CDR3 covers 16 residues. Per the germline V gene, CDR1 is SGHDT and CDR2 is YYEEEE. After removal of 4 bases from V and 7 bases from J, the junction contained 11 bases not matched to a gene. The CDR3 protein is CASSGAWTGGWNEQFF. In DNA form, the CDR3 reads TGTGCCAGCAGCGGAGCGTGGACAGGGGGTTGGAATGAGCAGTTCTTC.

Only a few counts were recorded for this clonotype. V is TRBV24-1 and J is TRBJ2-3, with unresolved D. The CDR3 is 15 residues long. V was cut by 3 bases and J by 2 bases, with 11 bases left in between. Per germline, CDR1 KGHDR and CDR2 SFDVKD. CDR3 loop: CATSDTRGPTDTQYF. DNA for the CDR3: TGTGCCACCAGTGATACCCGCGGACCCACAGATACGCAGTATTTT.

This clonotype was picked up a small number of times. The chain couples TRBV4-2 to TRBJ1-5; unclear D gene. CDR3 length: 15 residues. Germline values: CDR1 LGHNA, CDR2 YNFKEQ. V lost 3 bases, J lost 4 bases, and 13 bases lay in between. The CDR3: CASSHFPAGNQPQHF. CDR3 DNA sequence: TGTGCCAGCAGCCATTTTCCGGCCGGTAATCAGCCCCAGCATTTT.

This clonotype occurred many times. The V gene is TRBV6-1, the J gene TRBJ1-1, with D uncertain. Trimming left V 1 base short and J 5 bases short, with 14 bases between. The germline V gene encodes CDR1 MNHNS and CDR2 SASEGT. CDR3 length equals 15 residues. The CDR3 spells CASSEEALLVTEAFF. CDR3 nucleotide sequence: TGTGCCAGCAGTGAAGAGGCCCTTCTAGTGACTGAAGCTTTCTTT.

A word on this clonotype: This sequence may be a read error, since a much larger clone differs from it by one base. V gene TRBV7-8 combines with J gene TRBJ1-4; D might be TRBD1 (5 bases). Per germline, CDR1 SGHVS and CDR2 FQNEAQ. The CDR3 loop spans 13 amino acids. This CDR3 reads CTTSGATNEKLFF. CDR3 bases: TGTACCACCTCGGGGGCAACTAATGAAAAACTGTTTTTT.